Only a few counts were recorded for the clone carrying this T cell receptor (beta chain). Its antigen is not known. The data belong to a study of beta chain features in type 1 diabetes. Whole-study results and caveats: Naive, central memory and Treg TCRB repertoires seemed to resemble each other more closely in patients than they did in healthy donors. Using cDNA template may skew counts toward highly expressing activated cells. All four CD4+ subsets from Type 1 diabetes patients carried moderately but significantly shorter TCRB CDR3s.

Per the germline V gene, CDR1 is MRHNA and CDR2 is SNTAGT. Trimming took 2 bases from V and 6 from J; bases not matched to a gene: 2. This CDR3 comprises 13 residues. Purities over 98% were achieved in all sorted populations. Expressed TCRB transcripts were sequenced after all isolated RNA was converted to cDNA. This table comes from immunoSEQ multiplex PCR, and its TCRdb copy is limited to in-frame clones, with some not included. This table holds some 250,000 clones, roughly a tenth found once. Sequencing input: naive CD4+ T cells from blood. This clonotype originated in a man younger than 45 with type 1 diabetes. The chain is built from TRBV6-4 and TRBJ2-3; TRBD2 matches 7 bases. The CDR3 loop is CASSDRGGDTQYF. The CDR3 DNA reads as TGTGCCAGCAGTGACCGGGGAGGGGATACGCAGTATTTT.